What follows are 28 T cell receptor beta chains derived from one specimen sequenced in a study of tumor-infiltrating lymphocytes in primary liver carcinoma. The study co-extracted DNA and RNA from roughly 20-30 mg of unsorted bulk tissue. Starting from approximately 470 ng of total RNA, TCR beta cDNA was produced with a primer in the constant region. Three rounds of nested multiplex PCR with slightly modified ARM-PCR produced TCR beta libraries. The study ran its first two PCR rounds for roughly 10 cycles each, using TRBV1-TRBV30 forward primers and a C-beta reverse primer. Each CDR3 protein gets one entry after TCRdb re-called the multiplex PCR reads with MiXCR. This table holds tens of thousands of distinct CDR3 sequences, less than 80% found once. The sample comprised liver tumor tissue from sampling region 5. Regarding subset: tumor region T5, tumor centre. Source of these receptors: a man in his forties with primary liver carcinoma and hepatitis B virus infection.

In this sample, this clonotype turned up once. The rearrangement links TRBV7-9 to TRBJ1-1, with a weak D call TRBD1 (5 bases). The CDR3 length is 13 residues. CDR1 is SEHNR and CDR2 is FQNEAQ in the germline V gene (reference sequence). The CDR3 coding sequence is TGTCCCATCAGCTTAGGGGCGGGCTCCGAAGCTTTCTTT. The encoded protein is CPISLGAGSEAFF. Combining the CDR3 with reference TRBV7-9 and TRBJ1-1 gives the whole variable domain DTGVSQNPRHKITKRGQNVTFRCDPISEHNRLYWYRQTLGQGPEFLTYFQNEAQLEKSRLLSDRFSAERPKGSFSTLEIQRTEQGDSAMYLCPISLGAGSEAFFGQGTRLTVV.

Details on this clonotype: A read error may explain this, as a much larger clone is one base away. V and J are TRBV7-9 and TRBJ2-1; D may be TRBD2 (6 bases). This CDR3 comprises 12 residues. The germline V gene has CDR1 SEHNR and CDR2 FQNEAQ (reference sequence). CDR3 in amino acids: CANSLRENEQFF. CDR3 DNA sequence: TGTGCCAACAGCTTACGGGAGAATGAGCAGTTCTTC. Full variable domain (rest looked up from reference TRBV7-9 and TRBJ2-1): DTGVSQNPRHKITKRGQNVTFRCDPISEHNRLYWYRQTLGQGPEFLTYFQNEAQLEKSRLLSDRFSAERPKGSFSTLEIQRTEQGDSAMYLCANSLRENEQFFGPGTRLTVL.

The rearrangement links TRBV11-2 to TRBJ2-7, with D possibly TRBD2 on 6 matching bases. The CDR3 length is 14 residues. CDR1 and CDR2 (germline): SGHAT, FQNNGV. The V end was cut by 8 bases, the J end by 0 bases, with 14 bases between. CDR3 sequence reads: CASGPGLTSYEQYF. CDR3 nucleotide sequence: TGTGCCAGCGGCCCGGGACTCACCTCCTACGAGCAGTACTTC.

Concerning this clonotype: Germline and junction disagree at one end, which may indicate a read error. V is TRBV15 and J is TRBJ2-7, with D uncertain. The CDR3 extends over 14 amino acids. Germline values: CDR1 LNHNV, CDR2 YYDKDF (reference sequence). The chain's CDR3 is CVTSEDVSVYKQYF. The CDR3 nucleotides are TGTGTCACCAGCGAGGACGTTAGTGTCTACAAGCAGTACTTC. Full variable domain (outside the CDR3, taken from reference TRBV15 and TRBJ2-7): DAMVIQNPRYQVTQFGKPVTLSCSQTLNHNVMYWYQQKSSQAPKLLFHYYDKDFNNEADTPDNFQSRRPNTSFCFLDIRSPGLGDTAMYLCVTSEDVSVYKQYFGPGTRLTVT.

The chain couples TRBV11-2 to TRBJ2-1; D remains ambiguous. Germline V lookup: CDR1 SGHAT, CDR2 FQNNGV. V was shortened by 1 base and J by 6 bases, with 13 bases between the two germline ends. The CDR3 totals 15 residues. The CDR3 region is CASSLAAGVVNEQFF. The CDR3 DNA is TGTGCCAGCAGCTTAGCTGCAGGAGTTGTCAATGAGCAGTTCTTC.

This clonotype showed up just once. An end of the junction does not agree with germline; a read error may underlie this. V gene TRBV29-1 combines with J gene TRBJ2-3; possibly TRBD2 for D (5 bases). Germline V gene sequence: CDR1 SQVTM, CDR2 ANQGSEA. This CDR3 spans 13 amino acids. The DNA of the CDR3 is TGCAACGTCACATATCTCATCGGGGATACGCACTATTTT. Protein: CNVTYLIGDTHYF.

A note on this clonotype: At one end, the junction sequence differs from germline, possibly due to a read error. This sequence joins TRBV5-1 and TRBJ2-3, with 9 bases identical to TRBD2. There are 16 residues in the CDR3. The germline gives CDR1 SGHRS, CDR2 YFSETQ. CDR3 in amino acids: CASNSLVAGATDMQYF. CDR3 sequence (DNA): TGCGCCAGCAACTCCCTAGTAGCGGGAGCCACAGATATGCAGTATTTT.

There are many counts of this clonotype. The rearrangement joins TRBV28 to TRBJ2-7; no clear D. The germline V gene encodes CDR1 MDHEN and CDR2 SYDVKM. The CDR3 is made up of 12 amino acids. V was trimmed by 5 bases and J by 5 bases, leaving 10 bases between them. CDR3 DNA sequence: TGTGCCAGCAGTCGTAACATTCACGAGCAGTACTTC. Translated: CASSRNIHEQYF.

Of note for this clonotype: At one boundary the junction diverges from the germline segment, which might be a read error. The chain is built from TRBV11-2 and TRBJ2-7; no clear D. The CDR3 extends over 16 amino acids. Germline-derived CDR1 and CDR2 are SGHAT and FQNNGV. DNA of the CDR3: TGTACCAGCAGCTTTTATCAGGCAGTGGGTCGCTACGACCAGTACTTC. It translates to CTSSFYQAVGRYDQYF.

About this clonotype itself: This may be a read error: a much more frequent sequence differs by one nucleotide. The genes are TRBV25-1 and TRBJ2-7; a weak D match, TRBD1 (5 bases). There are 15 residues in the CDR3. The germline gives CDR1 MGHDK, CDR2 SYGVNS. The CDR3 loop is CASRGNAGSVNEEYF. The DNA of the CDR3 is TGTGCCAGCAGAGGTAATGCAGGGTCCGTGAACGAGGAGTACTTC.

Comments on this clonotype: A read error may account for a junction end that differs from germline. The chain recombines TRBV13 with TRBJ2-7; 13 nucleotides agree with TRBD2. The V gene's germline CDR1 is PRHDT and CDR2 FYEKMQ (reference sequence). The CDR3 length is 15 residues. The CDR3 sequence: CVSGPRTSGSYEQYF. The CDR3 region has the DNA TGTGTCAGCGGCCCCAGGACTAGCGGGAGTTACGAGCAGTACTTC.

Details on this clonotype: The junction does not match germline at one end; this may be a read error. The chain carries TRBV5-5 and TRBJ2-3, with TRBD1 identical over 8 bases. The germline V gene encodes CDR1 SGHKS and CDR2 YYEKEE (reference sequence). The CDR3 is 15 amino acids. The CDR3 is CANRGTGTYTGTQYF. CDR3 sequence (DNA): TGTGCCAACAGAGGGACAGGCACCTACACAGGTACGCAGTATTTT.

This chain joins TRBV6-6 and TRBJ2-5; 10 nucleotides agree with TRBD2. The CDR3 contains 16 residues. Germline V gene data show CDR1 as MNHNY and CDR2 as SVGAGI (reference sequence). With V trimmed by 5 bases and J by 5 bases, 11 bases remained unmatched. The CDR3 reads CASSPHSGRTEETQYF. In DNA, the CDR3 is TGTGCCAGCAGTCCTCATAGCGGGAGGACCGAGGAGACCCAGTACTTC.

About this clonotype itself: A much larger clone differs by one base, so this may be a read error. The chain carries TRBV10-3 and TRBJ2-4; D remains unclear. The CDR3 extends over 13 amino acids. CDR1 is ENHRY, CDR2 SYGVKD, per germline. The chain's CDR3 is CAISEGSYNIQCF. The DNA of the CDR3 is TGTGCCATCAGTGAGGGGTCATACAATATTCAGTGCTTC.

About this clonotype: This sequence may be a read error, since a much larger clone differs from it by one base. This chain connects TRBV7-9 to TRBJ2-7; D remains unclear. Trimming cost V 3 bases and J 2 bases, with 8 bases left between them. The CDR3 is made up of 13 amino acids. The germline CDR1 and CDR2 sequences are SEHNR and FQNEAQ (reference sequence). The CDR3 DNA follows: TGTGCCAGCAGCTTTTCAGTAGCCTACGAGCAGTACTTC. It codes for CASSFSVAYEQYF. The full variable domain, its missing parts supplied by reference TRBV7-9 and TRBJ2-7, is DTGVSQNPRHKITKRGQNVTFRCDPISEHNRLYWYRQTLGQGPEFLTYFQNEAQLEKSRLLSDRFSAERPKGSFSTLEIQRTEQGDSAMYLCASSFSVAYEQYFGPGTRLTVT.

Comments on this clonotype: Germline and junction disagree at one end, which may indicate a read error. The chain carries TRBV5-6 and TRBJ2-7; 9 bases are shared with TRBD1. CDR3 size: 14 residues. The germline V gene has CDR1 SGHDT and CDR2 YYEEEE. Here the CDR3 DNA reads TGTGCAAGCAGCCGGGACAGGGTCATCGGCGAGCAGTACTTC. Amino acids: CASSRDRVIGEQYF.

As concerns this clonotype: It may be a read error: a sequence one base away is much more abundant. This chain connects TRBV28 to TRBJ2-5, with a weak D call TRBD1 (6 bases). The CDR3 totals 16 residues. The germline CDR1 and CDR2 sequences are MDHEN and SYDVKM. The germline V and J ends were trimmed by 5 bases and 1 base, with 17 bases remaining between them. The CDR3 DNA is TGTGCCAGCAGTCCTTACTCAGGGGTCGTCCAAGAGACCCAGTACTTC. Amino acids: CASSPYSGVVQETQYF. The full variable domain, completed using reference TRBV28 and TRBJ2-5, is DVKVTQSSRYLVKRTGEKVFLECVQDMDHENMFWYRQDPGLGLRLIYFSYDVKMKEKGDIPEGYSVSREKKERFSLILESASTNQTSMYLCASSPYSGVVQETQYFGPGTRLLVL.

A word on this clonotype: This CDR3 is missing its conserved last phenylalanine or tryptophan, likely due to a read error. This chain links TRBV5-6 with TRBJ2-7; D may be TRBD2 (6 bases). CDR3 size: 14 residues. Germline V gives CDR1 SGHDT, CDR2 YYEEEE. The V and J ends lost 4 bases and 5 bases respectively, with 16 bases between them. This chain's CDR3 is CASSLRESLHEQYS. CDR3 sequence (DNA): TGTGCCAGCAGCCTCCGGGAGAGCCTACACGAGCAGTACTCC.

This clonotype was recorded once. Germline is not matched at one junction end, which may reflect a read error. The V gene is TRBV11-3, the J gene TRBJ1-1; D is ambiguous. CDR1 SGHNT and CDR2 YENEEA come from the germline V gene. The CDR3 contains 14 residues. The CDR3 nucleotides are TGTGCCAGCAGCCAGGACGGCTTGAACATTGAAGCTTCCTTT. As protein: CASSQDGLNIEASF.

In the case of this clonotype: No conserved phenylalanine or tryptophan is present at the end of the CDR3, so a read error is the likely explanation. The limits of the CDR3 on the DNA are not certain, so only TCRdb's listed CDR3 is given. J is TRBJ1-2 and V is TRBV4-1; the table's D gene call, TRBD1, was not cross checked with the DNA. The CDR3 spans 14 amino acids, including both terminal residues. The germline V gene encodes CDR1 MGHRA and CDR2 YSYEKL. CDR3 amino acids: CASSQGDRNYSYTL.

This clonotype was detected many times. CDR3 residues: CASSESSGFFGKNIQYF. CDR3 nucleotide sequence: TGCGCCAGCAGTGAGTCGTCTGGGTTTTTTGGCAAAAACATTCAGTACTTC. V gene TRBV10-2 combines with J gene TRBJ2-4; D not resolved. This CDR3 spans 17 amino acids. V lost 0 bases and J lost 3, with 15 bases in between. Germline CDR1 reads WSHSY; CDR2 reads SAAADI.

Regarding this clonotype: A much larger clone differs from this one at a single base, so this may be a read error. The chain combines TRBV20-1 with TRBJ1-2; the D is unclear. Per germline, CDR1 DFQATT and CDR2 SNEGSKA (reference sequence). CDR3 size: 13 residues. The CDR3 here is CNATAGRLSGYTF. In DNA form, the CDR3 reads TGCAATGCTACGGCAGGTCGGCTCTCTGGCTACACCTTC.

As regards this clonotype: A read error is likely, as this CDR3 ends without the conserved phenylalanine or tryptophan. DNA for the CDR3: TGTGCCAGCAGACAAATAACCTACGAGCAGTACTCA. Amino acid sequence: CASRQITYEQYS. The rearrangement joins TRBV6-1 to TRBJ2-7; D is uncertain. Germline CDR1 and CDR2: MNHNS and SASEGT. This CDR3 spans 12 amino acids. Trimming pared 6 bases from V and 2 bases from J, leaving 8 bases between.

Concerning this clonotype: The CDR3 carries no conserved terminal phenylalanine or tryptophan, so it likely arises from a read error. This rearrangement joins TRBV11-2 to TRBJ2-3; 11 bases match TRBD2. From germline, CDR1 is SGHAT and CDR2 FQNNGV. The CDR3 spans 15 residues. CDR3 nucleotide sequence: TGTGCCAGTAGCATCGGGACTAGCGGCACAGATATGCAGTATTCT. Its protein is CASSIGTSGTDMQYS.

In the case of this clonotype: At one end, the junction sequence differs from germline, possibly due to a read error. The chain couples TRBV6-5 to TRBJ2-1, with a possible D match to TRBD2 (5 bases). The CDR3 runs 13 residues. Germline V gives CDR1 MNHEY, CDR2 SVGAGI. CDR3 DNA sequence: TGTGCCAGCAGTGGACGGGGAAACAATGAGCAATTCTTC. Translation: CASSGRGNNEQFF.

The count of this clonotype is one. The chain joins TRBV4-1 to TRBJ2-7, with TRBD1 identical over 8 bases. Germline CDR1 is MGHRA and CDR2 is YSYEKL. This CDR3 is built from 16 residues. J was trimmed by 11 bases and V by 4 bases; bases with no gene match: 19. The CDR3, as DNA: TGCGCCAGCAGCCGTGCAGGGACAGGCTTCTCCTACGATAAGTACTTC. Translating it yields CASSRAGTGFSYDKYF.

With regard to this clonotype: The junction shows a germline mismatch at one end, possibly a read error. The chain links TRBV11-2 to TRBJ2-1; D is perhaps TRBD2 (5 bases). Germline lookup yields CDR1 SGHAT and CDR2 FQNNGV. The CDR3 contains 16 residues. The DNA for the CDR3 is TGTGCCAACGGCTTAGAGCTCCTAGCAGGAATGAATGAGCAGTCCTTC. The encoded protein is CANGLELLAGMNEQSF.

Turning to this clonotype: A read error may explain this, as a much larger clone is one base away. The chain joins TRBV11-2 to TRBJ2-7; D unclear. This CDR3 spans 14 amino acids. Germline CDR1 reads SGHAT; CDR2 reads FQNNGV. Here the CDR3 reads CASNLVLLSYEQYF. CDR3 coding DNA: TGTGCCAGCAACTTAGTACTCCTCTCCTACGAGCAGTACTTC.